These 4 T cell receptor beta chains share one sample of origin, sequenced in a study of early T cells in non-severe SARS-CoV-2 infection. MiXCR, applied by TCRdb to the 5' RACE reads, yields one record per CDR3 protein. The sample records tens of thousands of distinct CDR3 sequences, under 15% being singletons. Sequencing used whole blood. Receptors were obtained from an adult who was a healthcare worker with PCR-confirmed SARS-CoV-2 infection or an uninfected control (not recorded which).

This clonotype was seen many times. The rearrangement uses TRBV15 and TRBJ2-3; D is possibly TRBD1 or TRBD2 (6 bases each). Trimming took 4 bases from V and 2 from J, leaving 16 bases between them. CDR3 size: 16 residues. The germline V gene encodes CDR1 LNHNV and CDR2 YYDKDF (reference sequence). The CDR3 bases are TGTGCCACCAGCACCAACTGGCGGGGACACACAGATACGCAGTATTTT. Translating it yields CATSTNWRGHTDTQYF.

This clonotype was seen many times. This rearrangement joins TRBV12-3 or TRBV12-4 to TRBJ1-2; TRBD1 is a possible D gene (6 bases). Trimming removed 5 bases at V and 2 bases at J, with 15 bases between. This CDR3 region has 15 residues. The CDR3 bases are TGTGCCAGCAGTGCCGGGACACCTAAAAACTATGGCTACACCTTC. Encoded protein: CASSAGTPKNYGYTF.

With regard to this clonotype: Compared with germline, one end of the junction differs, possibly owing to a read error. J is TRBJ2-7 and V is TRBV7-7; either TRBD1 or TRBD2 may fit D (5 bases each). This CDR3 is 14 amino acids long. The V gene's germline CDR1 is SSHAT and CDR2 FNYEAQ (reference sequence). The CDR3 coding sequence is TGTGCTAGCAGCTCCGCTCCGGGGCCGGCCGAGCAGTACTTC. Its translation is CASSSAPGPAEQYF.

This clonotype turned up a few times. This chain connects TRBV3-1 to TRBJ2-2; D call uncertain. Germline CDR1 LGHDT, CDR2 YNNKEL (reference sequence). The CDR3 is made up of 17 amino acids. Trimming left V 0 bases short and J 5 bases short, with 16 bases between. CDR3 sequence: CASSQDWAGLGTGELFF. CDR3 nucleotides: TGTGCCAGCAGCCAAGATTGGGCCGGCCTTGGGACCGGGGAGCTGTTTTTT.